These 16 T cell receptor beta chains came from one sample sequenced in a study of blood T cell repertoires in COVID-19. The data were produced by immunoSEQ multiplex PCR, yet TCRdb's version contains in-frame clones alone and is incomplete. This table has 80,000 to 95,000 clones, over 80% appearing once. Sequencing was carried out using peripheral blood. These TCRs come from a woman of 80 years or more with active or convalescent COVID-19.

The chain uses TRBV18 and TRBJ2-1, with 11 bases matching TRBD1. V shed 3 bases and J 2 bases; nucleotides not matched to a gene: 3. This CDR3 is 16 amino acids long. From germline, CDR1 is KGHSH and CDR2 LQKENI. This CDR3 is CASSPGTGGTYNEQFF. In nucleotides, the CDR3 is TGTGCCAGCTCACCCGGGACAGGGGGGACCTACAATGAGCAGTTCTTC.

This clone was seen more than once but under ten times. The chain joins TRBV18 to TRBJ1-1, with 9 bases that match TRBD1. The junction had 0 bases not matched to a gene; V was cut back by 4 bases and J by 3 bases. CDR3 length: 13 amino acids. CDR1 is KGHSH, CDR2 LQKENI, per germline. The CDR3 here is CASSRQGDTEAFF. Here the CDR3 DNA reads TGTGCCAGCTCACGACAGGGGGACACTGAAGCTTTCTTT.

The J gene is TRBJ2-7, the V gene TRBV9, with D possibly TRBD1 on 6 matching bases. This CDR3 spans 16 amino acids. The germline gives CDR1 SGDLS, CDR2 YYNGEE. Trimming shortened V by 4 bases and J by 1 base, and 18 bases separated the two germline ends. The CDR3 here is CASSLGSGQPSYEQYF. In nucleotides, the CDR3 is TGTGCCAGCAGCCTCGGATCGGGACAACCTTCCTACGAGCAGTACTTC.

CDR3 nucleotides: TGTGCCAGCAGTGACTTGGCAGGGGGCAGGTTCGAGCAGTACTTC. Amino acids: CASSDLAGGRFEQYF. This chain uses TRBV2 with TRBJ2-7; 8 bases are a match to TRBD1. J was trimmed by 6 bases and V by 3 bases; bases with no gene match: 10. The CDR3 is 15 residues long. Germline assignment: CDR1 SNHLY and CDR2 FYNNEI. The entire variable domain, with the rest obtained from reference TRBV2 and TRBJ2-7, is as follows: EPEVTQTPSHQVTQMGQEVILRCVPISNHLYFYWYRQILGQKVEFLVSFYNNEISEKSEIFDDQFSVERPDGSNFTLKIRSTKLEDSAMYFCASSDLAGGRFEQYFGPGTRLTVT.

V usage is TRBV28 and J usage is TRBJ2-1, with D hard to call. Germline lookup yields CDR1 MDHEN and CDR2 SYDVKM. Trimming cost V 5 bases and J 5 bases, with 25 bases left between them. The CDR3 contains 18 residues. The CDR3 spells CASSPPASRVRIHNEQFF. CDR3 DNA sequence: TGTGCCAGCAGTCCTCCGGCCTCTCGGGTCCGGATACACAATGAGCAGTTCTTC.

The V and J genes are TRBV2 and TRBJ1-4; D perhaps matches TRBD1 (5 bases). V lost 2 bases and J lost 8, with 9 bases in between. CDR1 and CDR2 from the germline V gene are SNHLY and FYNNEI. The CDR3 is made up of 13 amino acids. The CDR3 DNA reads TGTGCCAGCAGTGAACGGGGGTCCGAAAAACTGTTTTTT. Translated: CASSERGSEKLFF.

This clone was recorded a few times. V usage is TRBV7-8 and J usage is TRBJ1-1, with D possibly TRBD1 on 5 matching bases. V lost 6 bases, J lost 4 bases, and 15 bases lay in between. CDR1 is SGHVS, CDR2 FQNEAQ, per germline. This CDR3 contains 14 residues. The CDR3, as DNA: TGTGCCAGCAGTCGCGGTAGGGGAGGCACTGAAGCTTTCTTT. Translated: CASSRGRGGTEAFF.

V is TRBV15 and J is TRBJ1-5, with 7 bases fitting TRBD1. J was trimmed by 7 bases and V by 3 bases; bases with no gene match: 0. Per germline, CDR1 LNHNV and CDR2 YYDKDF (reference sequence). The CDR3 consists of 12 residues. The chain's CDR3 is CATSRGQQPQHF. DNA of the CDR3: TGTGCCACCAGCAGGGGACAGCAGCCCCAGCATTTT.

The V gene is TRBV3-1 (or the pseudogene TRBV3-2), the J gene TRBJ1-2; D might be TRBD1 (6 bases). CDR1 and CDR2 (germline): LGHDT, YNNKEL (reference sequence). This CDR3 has 14 residues. V was shortened by 11 bases and J by 4 bases, with 20 bases between the two germline ends. For the CDR3, the DNA is TGTGCCGGGGTAACCAGGGGCTCGGGCTATGGCTACACCTTC. It translates to CAGVTRGSGYGYTF.

V is TRBV4-2 and J is TRBJ2-3, with TRBD2 identical over 8 bases. Trimming at V came to 3 bases and at J to 2 bases, leaving 4 bases not matched to a gene. Germline CDR1 and CDR2: LGHNA and YNFKEQ. The CDR3 extends over 15 amino acids. The DNA of the CDR3 is TGTGCCAGCAGCCAGACGGGAGGGATCACAGATACGCAGTATTTT. Its protein product is CASSQTGGITDTQYF.

The chain is built from TRBV3-1 (or the pseudogene TRBV3-2) and TRBJ1-2; 7 nucleotides line up with TRBD1. The CDR3 sequence is 14 residues long. With 0 bases clipped from V and 8 bases from J, the junction kept 6 bases outside the gene matches. The V gene's germline CDR1 is LGHDT and CDR2 YNNKEL (reference sequence). CDR3 DNA sequence: TGTGCCAGCAGCCAAGATAGGGGGCTGGGAGGCTACACCTTC. It specifies CASSQDRGLGGYTF.

The chain joins TRBV6-4 to TRBJ2-3; 10 nucleotides align to TRBD2. Germline-derived CDR1 and CDR2 are MRHNA and SNTAGT. V dropped 2 bases and J dropped 7; count of bases not matched to a gene: 3. The CDR3 runs 14 residues. This CDR3 reads CASSDEAGGNTQYF. DNA for the CDR3: TGTGCCAGCAGTGACGAAGCGGGAGGGAATACGCAGTATTTT.

This chain joins TRBV12-3 or TRBV12-4 and TRBJ2-2; 9 bases agree with TRBD1. Trimming at V came to 7 bases and at J to 5 bases, leaving 2 bases not matched to a gene. This CDR3 has 13 amino acids. DNA of the CDR3: TGTGCCAGCAAACAGGGGGCAACCGGGGAGCTGTTTTTT. Translating it yields CASKQGATGELFF.

There are a few counts of this clone. This chain connects TRBV6-5 to TRBJ2-1; 12 bases line up with TRBD2. The germline gives CDR1 MNHEY, CDR2 SVGAGI. The CDR3 runs 14 residues. The V gene end was trimmed by 6 bases and the J gene end by 4 bases; junction bases not matched to a gene: 1. This CDR3 reads CASSGTSGYNEQFF. The CDR3 nucleotides read TGTGCCAGCAGCGGGACTAGCGGGTACAATGAGCAGTTCTTC.

The chain recombines TRBV28 with TRBJ1-3, with D perhaps matching TRBD1 (6 bases). The ends were cut back, 6 bases at V and 3 bases at J, with 12 bases in the middle. Germline CDR1 reads MDHEN; CDR2 reads SYDVKM. The CDR3 consists of 14 residues. The CDR3 spells CASRTRGSGNTIYF. The CDR3 DNA is TGTGCCAGCAGAACCAGGGGTAGTGGAAACACCATATATTTT.

This chain connects TRBV18 to TRBJ2-5, with 11 positions matching TRBD2. The germline V gene encodes CDR1 KGHSH and CDR2 LQKENI. The ends lost 6 bases at V and 5 bases at J; junction bases unmatched: 2. This CDR3 spans 13 amino acids. CDR3 nucleotides: TGTGCCAGCTCTCCTAGCGGGAGGGAGACCCAGTACTTC. Its protein is CASSPSGRETQYF. Using reference TRBV18 and TRBJ2-5 for the parts outside the CDR3, the full variable domain is NAGVMQNPRHLVRRRGQEARLRCSPMKGHSHVYWYRQLPEEGLKFMVYLQKENIIDESGMPKERFSAEFPKEGPSILRIQQVVRGDSAAYFCASSPSGRETQYFGPGTRLLVL.